The next 5 T cell receptor beta chains were all read from a single sample in a study of shared clonotypes between healthy human individuals. The method was immunoSEQ multiplex PCR; TCRdb's version includes in-frame clones alone and lacks a portion of them. Here the sample spans millions of clones, approximately 95% being singletons. The sequencing input was naive CD4+ T cells sorted from blood. Subset indicated: CD45RA+ positively selected. Receptor source: a man aged 18-30 years in good health.

J is TRBJ2-2 and V is TRBV5-1, with D tentatively TRBD1 or TRBD2 (5 bases each). The ends were cut back, 6 bases at V and 6 bases at J, with 12 bases in the middle. The germline CDR1 and CDR2 sequences are SGHRS and YFSETQ. CDR3 size: 13 residues. This chain's CDR3 is CASTLGTAGELFF. The CDR3 DNA reads TGCGCCAGCACCCTAGGGACGGCCGGGGAGCTGTTTTTT. The full variable domain, in which reference TRBV5-1 and TRBJ2-2 provide the parts outside the CDR3, is KAGVTQTPRYLIKTRGQQVTLSCSPISGHRSVSWYQQTPGQGLQFLFEYFSETQRNKGNFPGRFSGRQFSNSRSEMNVSTLELGDSALYLCASTLGTAGELFFGEGSRLTVL.

This chain uses TRBV6-1 with TRBJ1-5; TRBD1 might be the D (5 bases). V dropped 8 bases and J dropped 6 bases, with 17 bases sitting between them. Germline V gene data show CDR1 as MNHNS and CDR2 as SASEGT. The CDR3 has 14 residues. The CDR3 coding sequence is TGTGCCAGCTTTTGGATGGGTAGGGGTCAGCCCCAGCATTTT. It yields the protein CASFWMGRGQPQHF.

This rearrangement joins TRBV6-5 to TRBJ2-2; the match to TRBD1 covers 10 bases. The CDR3 contains 15 residues. J lost 6 bases, V lost 6 bases, and 7 bases had no gene match. In germline, CDR1 is MNHEY, CDR2 SVGAGI. CDR3 region: CASRVEGTGAGELFF. The CDR3 DNA reads as TGTGCCAGCAGAGTAGAGGGGACAGGGGCCGGGGAGCTGTTTTTT.

V is TRBV6-5 and J is TRBJ2-1, with TRBD1 matching 9 bases. V lost 6 bases and J lost 7; bases outside the gene matches: 7. CDR1 is MNHEY and CDR2 is SVGAGI in the germline V gene. The CDR3 runs 14 residues. DNA for the CDR3: TGTGCCAGCAGCCCGGGACAGGGAATGAATGAGCAGTTCTTC. Translation: CASSPGQGMNEQFF.

This clone was counted once. This rearrangement joins TRBV11-2 to TRBJ2-5; TRBD2 aligns across 8 bases. Germline values: CDR1 SGHAT, CDR2 FQNNGV. The V segment lost 4 bases and the J segment 5 bases; nucleotides outside the gene matches: 3. This CDR3 has 13 amino acids. The CDR3 sequence is CASSYSGVETQYF. CDR3 DNA: TGTGCCAGCAGCTATAGCGGGGTCGAGACCCAGTACTTC.